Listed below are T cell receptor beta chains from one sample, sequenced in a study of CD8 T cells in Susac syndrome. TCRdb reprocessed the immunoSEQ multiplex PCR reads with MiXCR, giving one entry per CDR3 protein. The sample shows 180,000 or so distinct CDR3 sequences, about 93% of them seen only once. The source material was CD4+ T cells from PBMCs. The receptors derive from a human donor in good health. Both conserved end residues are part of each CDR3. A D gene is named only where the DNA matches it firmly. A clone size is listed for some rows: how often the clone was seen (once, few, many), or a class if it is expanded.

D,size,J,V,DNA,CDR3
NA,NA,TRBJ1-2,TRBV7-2,TGTGCCAGCAGCAAAGCTAACTATGGCTACACCTTC,CASSKANYGYTF
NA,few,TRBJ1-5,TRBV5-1,TGCGCCAGCAGCTTGGGTGACGGGGGTGGCAATCAGCCCCAGCATTTT,CASSLGDGGGNQPQHF
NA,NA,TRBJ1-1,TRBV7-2,TGTGCCAGCAGACGGGACGGTAGGGCCACTGAAGCTTTCTTT,CASRRDGRATEAFF
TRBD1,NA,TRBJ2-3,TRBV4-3,TGCGCCAGCACCCCGGACAGGGCCAACACAGATACGCAGTATTTT,CASTPDRANTDTQYF
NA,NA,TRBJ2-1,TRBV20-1,TGCAGTGCGCGACTACATGAGGGGAGATCCTACAATGAGCAGTTCTTC,CSARLHEGRSYNEQFF
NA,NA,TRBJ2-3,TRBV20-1,TGCAGTGCTAGAGATTTGCGGGGGCCCTCGGTGGATACGCAGTATTTT,CSARDLRGPSVDTQYF
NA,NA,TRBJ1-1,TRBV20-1,TGCAGTGCTCCGGGGTTGGACACTGAAGCTTTCTTT,CSAPGLDTEAFF
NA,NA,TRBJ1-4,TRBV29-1,TGCAGCGCTAAAACAGGGACTAATGAAAAACTGTTTTTT,CSAKTGTNEKLFF
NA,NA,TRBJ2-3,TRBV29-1,TGCAGCGTCCTCAGGGCGGAAGATACGCAGTATTTT,CSVLRAEDTQYF
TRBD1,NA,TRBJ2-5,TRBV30,TGTGCCTGGAGTGTAAGGACAGGGCTCCAAGAGACCCAGTACTTC,CAWSVRTGLQETQYF
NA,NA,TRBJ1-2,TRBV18,TGTGCCAGCTCACCGCCGAGGGGGATCTCAAACTATGGCTACACCTTC,CASSPPRGISNYGYTF
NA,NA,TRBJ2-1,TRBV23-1,TGCGCCAGCAGTCACCTTAGCTCCTACAATGAGCAGTTCTTC,CASSHLSSYNEQFF
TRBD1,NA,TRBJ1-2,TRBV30,TGTGCCTGGGGACAAGGGACAGGGATCGGCTACACCTTC,CAWGQGTGIGYTF
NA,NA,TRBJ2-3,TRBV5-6,TGTGCCAGCAGCCGAAGAGGTGGGGCTATAGATACGCAGTATTTT,CASSRRGGAIDTQYF
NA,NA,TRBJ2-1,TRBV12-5,TGTGCTAGTGGTTCCGCTGACGGGGAGCAGTTCTTC,CASGSADGEQFF
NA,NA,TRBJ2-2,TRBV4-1,TGCGCCAGCAGCCAAGAAGTCCCGGTTCGGTGGGCCGGGGAGCTGTTTTTT,CASSQEVPVRWAGELFF
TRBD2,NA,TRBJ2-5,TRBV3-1,TGTGCCAGCAGCCAAGGACTAGCGGGGACCACGGGGGAGACCCAGTACTTC,CASSQGLAGTTGETQYF
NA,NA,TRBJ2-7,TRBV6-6,TGTGCCAGCAGGGGCAGGACCTACGAGCAGTACTTC,CASRGRTYEQYF
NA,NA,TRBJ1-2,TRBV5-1,TGCGCCAGCAGCTTGGCAGGCTTTACAGGGAATGGCTACACCTTC,CASSLAGFTGNGYTF
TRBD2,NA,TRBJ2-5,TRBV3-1,TGTGCCAGCAGCCCTGATCGGACTAGCGCACAAGAGACCCAGTACTTC,CASSPDRTSAQETQYF
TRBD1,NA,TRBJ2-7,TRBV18,TGTGCCAGCTCACCGGGGACAGGGAACTACGAGCAGTACTTC,CASSPGTGNYEQYF
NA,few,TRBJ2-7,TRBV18,TGTGCCAGCTCACTAGGGAACTACGAGCAGTACTTC,CASSLGNYEQYF
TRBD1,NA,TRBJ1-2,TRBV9,TGTGCCAGCAGCAAGCGGGACAGGCCGAGCTACACCTTC,CASSKRDRPSYTF
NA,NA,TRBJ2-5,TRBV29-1,TGCAGCGTGATACCAGGACAAGAGACCCAGTACTTC,CSVIPGQETQYF
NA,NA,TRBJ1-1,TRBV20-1,TGCAGTGCTAGAGATGAAACAGGGAACACTGAAGCTTTCTTT,CSARDETGNTEAFF
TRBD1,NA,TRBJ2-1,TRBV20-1,TGCAGTGCTAGGGGGGACAGGGCGTCCAATGAGCAGTTCTTC,CSARGDRASNEQFF
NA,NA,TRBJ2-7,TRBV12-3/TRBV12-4,TGTGCCAGCAGCCCCGGGTCTCCGGCTTACTACGAGCAGTACTTC,CASSPGSPAYYEQYF
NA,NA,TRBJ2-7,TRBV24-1,TGTGCCACCAGTGACGGGCCCAGAAGCGAGCAGTACTTC,CATSDGPRSEQYF
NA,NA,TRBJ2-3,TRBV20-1,TGCAGTGCTCTCGACCAGGGGACCTCAGATACGCAGTATTTT,CSALDQGTSDTQYF
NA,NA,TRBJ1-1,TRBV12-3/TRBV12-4,TGTGCCAGCAGCCAACCCTACAGGGATACTGAAGCTTTCTTT,CASSQPYRDTEAFF
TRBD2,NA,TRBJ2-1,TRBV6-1,TGTGCCAGCAGAACCGGGACTAGCGGGGGCCCCTCCTACAATGAGCAGTTCTTC,CASRTGTSGGPSYNEQFF
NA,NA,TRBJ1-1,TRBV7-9,TGTGCCAGCAGGGAGGGACTCACCGTCACTGAAGCTTTCTTT,CASREGLTVTEAFF
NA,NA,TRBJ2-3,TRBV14,TGTGCCAGCAGCCAAGTTCGACGAGATACGCAGTATTTT,CASSQVRRDTQYF
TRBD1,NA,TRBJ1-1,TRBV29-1,TGCAGCGTTTCCGACAGGGGGCTTGAAGCTTTCTTT,CSVSDRGLEAFF
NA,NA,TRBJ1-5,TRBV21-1,TGTGCCAGCACCACTACCTTGAGGCCCCAGCATTTT,CASTTTLRPQHF
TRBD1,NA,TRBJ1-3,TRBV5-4,TGTGCCAGCAGCATAGGACAGGCCTTAAGCTCTGGAAACACCATATATTTT,CASSIGQALSSGNTIYF
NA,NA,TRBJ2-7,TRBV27,TGTGCCAGCAGCCAGATTATAGGATGGGGAGAGCAGTACTTC,CASSQIIGWGEQYF
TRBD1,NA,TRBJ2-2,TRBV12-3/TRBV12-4,TGTGCCAGCAGGACAGGGGAACTCACCGGGGAGCTGTTTTTT,CASRTGELTGELFF
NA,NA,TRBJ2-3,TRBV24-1,TGTGCCACCTCAGGGACACGCGCGGCCCATACGCAGTATTTT,CATSGTRAAHTQYF
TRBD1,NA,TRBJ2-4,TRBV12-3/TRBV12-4,TGTGCCAGCAGTTTGGGTGGGACAGCAAAAAACATTCAGTACTTC,CASSLGGTAKNIQYF
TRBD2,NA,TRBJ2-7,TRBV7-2,TGTGCCAGCAGCTTAGAATCGCGGGGGGAATACGAGCAGTACTTC,CASSLESRGEYEQYF
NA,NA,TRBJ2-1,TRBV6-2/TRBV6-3,TGTGCCAGCAGTTACCCGGCATGGCGGAGCTCCTACAATGAGCAGTTCTTC,CASSYPAWRSSYNEQFF
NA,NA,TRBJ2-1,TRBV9,TGTGCCAGCAGCGTAGCAGGGGATCCCTACAATGAGCAGTTCTTC,CASSVAGDPYNEQFF
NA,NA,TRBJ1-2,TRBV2,TGTGCCAGCAGCAACACCCGGTATGGCTACACCTTC,CASSNTRYGYTF
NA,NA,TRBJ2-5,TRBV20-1,TGCAGTGCTAGAGACCCGCCGGCCCAGTACTTC,CSARDPPAQYF
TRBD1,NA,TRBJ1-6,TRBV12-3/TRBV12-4,TGTGCCAGCAGTTTCGAGGGACAGACTAACTCCTATAATTCACCCCTCCACTTT,CASSFEGQTNSYNSPLHF
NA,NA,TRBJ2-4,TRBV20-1,TGCAGTGCTAGACAGGCCTTAAGGAACATTCAGTACTTC,CSARQALRNIQYF
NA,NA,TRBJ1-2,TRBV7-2,TGTGCCACCGAGGTCTCGGGTCCTGTTCGTGGCTACACCTTC,CATEVSGPVRGYTF
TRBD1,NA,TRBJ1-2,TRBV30,TGTGCCTGGGGAGCGGGACAGGGAGGCTACACCTTC,CAWGAGQGGYTF